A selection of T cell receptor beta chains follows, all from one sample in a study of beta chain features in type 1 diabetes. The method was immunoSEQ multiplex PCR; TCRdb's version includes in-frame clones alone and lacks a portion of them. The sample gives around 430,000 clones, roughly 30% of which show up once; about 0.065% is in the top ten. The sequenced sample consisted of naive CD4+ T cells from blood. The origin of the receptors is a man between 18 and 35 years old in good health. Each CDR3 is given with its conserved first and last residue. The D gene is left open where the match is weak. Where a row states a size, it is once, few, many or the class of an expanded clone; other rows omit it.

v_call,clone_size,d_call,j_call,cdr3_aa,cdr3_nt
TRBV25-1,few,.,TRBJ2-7,CASSPSLGRASSYEQYF,TGTGCCAGCAGTCCCAGCCTCGGACGGGCGAGCTCCTACGAGCAGTACTTC
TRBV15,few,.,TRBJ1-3,CATSRVRDSEGNTIYF,TGTGCCACCAGCAGAGTCCGGGACTCCGAAGGAAACACCATATATTTT
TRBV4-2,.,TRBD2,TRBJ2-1,CASRSLAGGPYNEQFF,TGTGCCAGCAGATCACTAGCGGGAGGGCCCTACAATGAGCAGTTCTTC
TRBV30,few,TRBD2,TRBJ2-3,CAGGGLGLQDTQYF,TGTGCCGGGGGGGGACTAGGGCTCCAAGATACGCAGTATTTT
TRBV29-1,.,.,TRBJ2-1,CSVRGTDRTPYNEQFF,TGCAGCGTTAGAGGGACCGACCGAACCCCCTACAATGAGCAGTTCTTC
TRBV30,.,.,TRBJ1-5,CAWSLWGLRQPQHF,TGTGCCTGGAGTCTATGGGGGCTTCGTCAGCCCCAGCATTTT
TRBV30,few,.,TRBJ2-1,CAWSFSVSYNEQFF,TGTGCCTGGAGTTTCTCAGTCTCCTACAATGAGCAGTTCTTC
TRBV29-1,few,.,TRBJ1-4,CSVEDRTDPLGKLFF,TGCAGCGTTGAAGATCGGACGGACCCTCTCGGAAAACTGTTTTTT
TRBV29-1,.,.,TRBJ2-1,CSVDLGGNEQFF,TGCAGCGTTGACCTAGGGGGCAATGAGCAGTTCTTC
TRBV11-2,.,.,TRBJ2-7,CASSAPLTSLYEQYF,TGTGCCAGCAGCGCTCCCCTGACTAGTCTCTACGAGCAGTACTTC
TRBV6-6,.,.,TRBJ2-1,CASSPSGHYNEQFF,TGTGCCAGCAGTCCTTCGGGACACTACAATGAGCAGTTCTTC
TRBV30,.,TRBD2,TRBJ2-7,CAWTGLAGVSEQYF,TGTGCCTGGACAGGACTAGCGGGAGTTTCCGAGCAGTACTTC
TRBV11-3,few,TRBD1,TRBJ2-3,CASSLTGGGDTQYF,TGTGCCAGCAGCTTGACAGGGGGCGGAGATACGCAGTATTTT
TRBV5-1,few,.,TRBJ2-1,CASSLAVGNEQFF,TGCGCCAGCAGCTTGGCCGTGGGCAATGAGCAGTTCTTC
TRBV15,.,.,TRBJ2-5,CATSRGTAGGETQYF,TGTGCCACCAGCAGAGGGACAGCCGGTGGGGAGACCCAGTACTTC
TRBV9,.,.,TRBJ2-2,CASSVETPGTGELFF,TGTGCCAGCAGCGTAGAGACGCCAGGGACCGGGGAGCTGTTTTTT
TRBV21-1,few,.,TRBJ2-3,CASSLTSGTDTQYF,TGTGCCAGCAGTCTAACTAGCGGCACAGATACGCAGTATTTT
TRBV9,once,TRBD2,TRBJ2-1,CASSGGSSYNEQFF,TGTGCCAGCAGTGGCGGGAGCTCCTACAATGAGCAGTTCTTC
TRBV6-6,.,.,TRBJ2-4,CASSYSDIQYF,TGTGCCAGCAGTTACTCGGACATTCAGTACTTC
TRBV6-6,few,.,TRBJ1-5,CASSRGELRPQPQHF,TGTGCCAGCAGTAGAGGGGAGCTCCGTCCCCAGCCCCAGCATTTT
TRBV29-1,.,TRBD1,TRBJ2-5,CSGAQGAETQYF,TGCAGCGGCGCACAGGGGGCCGAGACCCAGTACTTC
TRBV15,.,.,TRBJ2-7,CATSLTQGEAQYF,TGTGCCACCAGTCTCACCCAGGGTGAGGCGCAGTACTTC
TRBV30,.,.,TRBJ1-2,CAWSVRLSNDYGYTF,TGTGCCTGGAGTGTACGACTCTCGAATGACTATGGCTACACCTTC
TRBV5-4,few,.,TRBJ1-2,CASSGRTAADYGYTF,TGTGCCAGCAGCGGCCGGACAGCTGCGGACTATGGCTACACCTTC
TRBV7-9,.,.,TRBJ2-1,CASSLDRTYNEQFF,TGTGCCAGCAGCTTAGACCGTACCTACAATGAGCAGTTCTTC
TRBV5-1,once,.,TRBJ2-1,CASSLDPPGLSYNEQFF,TGCGCCAGCAGCTTGGATCCCCCTGGCCTCTCCTACAATGAGCAGTTCTTC
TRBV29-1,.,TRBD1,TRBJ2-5,CSGQGRETQYF,TGCAGCGGACAGGGGCGAGAGACCCAGTACTTC
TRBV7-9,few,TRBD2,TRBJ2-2,CASSPDPSGRGTGELFF,TGTGCCAGCAGCCCCGACCCTAGCGGGAGAGGCACCGGGGAGCTGTTTTTT
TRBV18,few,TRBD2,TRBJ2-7,CASSPSRLALSYEQYF,TGTGCCAGCTCACCTAGTCGACTAGCGCTCTCCTACGAGCAGTACTTC
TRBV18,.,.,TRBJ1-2,CASSPDTGFNYGYTF,TGTGCCAGCTCACCAGATACAGGGTTTAACTATGGCTACACCTTC
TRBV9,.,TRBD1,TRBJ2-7,CASSVDGTGDREQYF,TGTGCCAGCAGCGTAGATGGGACAGGGGACAGGGAGCAGTACTTC
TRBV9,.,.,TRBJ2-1,CASSFSGGQEEQFF,TGTGCCAGCAGCTTTAGTGGGGGCCAGGAGGAGCAGTTCTTC
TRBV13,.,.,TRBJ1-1,CASSLGRRNTEAFF,TGTGCCAGCAGCTTGGGACGGAGAAACACTGAAGCTTTCTTT
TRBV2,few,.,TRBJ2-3,CASSAGALTDTQYF,TGTGCCAGCTCGGCAGGGGCCCTGACAGATACGCAGTATTTT
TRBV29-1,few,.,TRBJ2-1,CSVETRYNEQFF,TGCAGCGTGGAGACACGTTACAATGAGCAGTTCTTC
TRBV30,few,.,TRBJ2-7,CAWATGSSYEQYF,TGTGCCTGGGCGACTGGGAGCTCCTACGAGCAGTACTTC